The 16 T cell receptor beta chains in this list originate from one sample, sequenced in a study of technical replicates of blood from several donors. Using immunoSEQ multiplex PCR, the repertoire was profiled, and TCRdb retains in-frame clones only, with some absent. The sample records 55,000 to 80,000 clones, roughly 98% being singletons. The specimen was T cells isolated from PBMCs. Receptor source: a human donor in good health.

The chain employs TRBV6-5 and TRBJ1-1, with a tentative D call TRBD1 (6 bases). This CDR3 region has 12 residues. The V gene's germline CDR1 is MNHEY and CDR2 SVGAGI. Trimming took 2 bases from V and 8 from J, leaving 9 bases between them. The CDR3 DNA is TGTGCCAGCAGTTACCAGGGGATGGAAGCTTTCTTT. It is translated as CASSYQGMEAFF.

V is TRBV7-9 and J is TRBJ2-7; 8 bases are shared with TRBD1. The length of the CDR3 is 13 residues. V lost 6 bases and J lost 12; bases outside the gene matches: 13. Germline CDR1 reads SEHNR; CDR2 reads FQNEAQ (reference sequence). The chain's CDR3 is CASRDRVWGSWYF. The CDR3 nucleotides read TGTGCCAGCAGGGACAGGGTCTGGGGATCTTGGTACTTC.

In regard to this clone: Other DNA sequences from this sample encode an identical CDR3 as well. This chain's CDR3 is CASSLGLTYEQYF. CDR3 DNA: TGTGCCAGCAGCTTAGGCCTAACCTACGAGCAGTACTTC. The chain recombines TRBV11-2 with TRBJ2-7; no firm D call. Germline V gene sequence: CDR1 SGHAT, CDR2 FQNNGV. V was pared by 1 base and J by 2 bases, with 6 bases between. The CDR3 spans 13 residues.

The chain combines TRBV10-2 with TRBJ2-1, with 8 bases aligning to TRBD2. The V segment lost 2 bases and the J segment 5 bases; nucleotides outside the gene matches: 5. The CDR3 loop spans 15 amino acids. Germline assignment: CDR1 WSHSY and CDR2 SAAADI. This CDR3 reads CASSEDISGDNEQFF. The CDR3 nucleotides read TGCGCCAGCAGTGAGGATATTAGCGGGGACAATGAGCAGTTCTTC.

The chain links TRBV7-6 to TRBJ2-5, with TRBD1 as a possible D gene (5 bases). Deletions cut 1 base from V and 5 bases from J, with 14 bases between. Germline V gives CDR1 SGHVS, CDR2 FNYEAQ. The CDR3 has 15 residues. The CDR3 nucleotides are TGTGCCAGCAGCTTAGGGGGCAGGGATGGCGAGACCCAGTACTTC. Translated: CASSLGGRDGETQYF.

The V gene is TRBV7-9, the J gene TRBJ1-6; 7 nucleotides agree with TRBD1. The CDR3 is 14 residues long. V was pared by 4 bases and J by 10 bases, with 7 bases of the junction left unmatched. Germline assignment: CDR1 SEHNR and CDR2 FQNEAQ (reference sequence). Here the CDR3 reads CASSSGTASSPLHF. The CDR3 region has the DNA TGTGCCAGCAGCTCCGGGACAGCCTCCTCACCCCTCCACTTT. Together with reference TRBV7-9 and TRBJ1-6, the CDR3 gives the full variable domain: DTGVSQNPRHKITKRGQNVTFRCDPISEHNRLYWYRQTLGQGPEFLTYFQNEAQLEKSRLLSDRFSAERPKGSFSTLEIQRTEQGDSAMYLCASSSGTASSPLHFGNGTRLTVT.

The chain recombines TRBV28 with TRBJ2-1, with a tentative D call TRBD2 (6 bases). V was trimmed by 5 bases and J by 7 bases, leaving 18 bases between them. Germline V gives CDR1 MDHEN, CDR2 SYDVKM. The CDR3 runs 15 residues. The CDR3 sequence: CASSPPSAGFNEQFF. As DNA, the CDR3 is TGTGCCAGCAGTCCTCCATCGGCGGGATTTAATGAGCAGTTCTTC.

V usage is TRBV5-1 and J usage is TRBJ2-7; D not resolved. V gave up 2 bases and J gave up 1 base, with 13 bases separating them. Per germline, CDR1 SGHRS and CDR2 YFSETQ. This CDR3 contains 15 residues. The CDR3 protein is CASSLRITTSYEQYF. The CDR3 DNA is TGCGCCAGCAGCTTACGAATAACGACATCCTACGAGCAGTACTTC.

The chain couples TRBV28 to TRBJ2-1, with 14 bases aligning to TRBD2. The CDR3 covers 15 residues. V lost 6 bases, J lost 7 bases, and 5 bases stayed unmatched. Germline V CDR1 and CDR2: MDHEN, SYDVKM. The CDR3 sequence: CASRTGTSGRNEQFF. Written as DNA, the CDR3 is TGTGCCAGCAGGACCGGGACTAGCGGGAGAAATGAGCAGTTCTTC. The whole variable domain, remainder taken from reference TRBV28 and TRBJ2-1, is DVKVTQSSRYLVKRTGEKVFLECVQDMDHENMFWYRQDPGLGLRLIYFSYDVKMKEKGDIPEGYSVSREKKERFSLILESASTNQTSMYLCASRTGTSGRNEQFFGPGTRLTVL.

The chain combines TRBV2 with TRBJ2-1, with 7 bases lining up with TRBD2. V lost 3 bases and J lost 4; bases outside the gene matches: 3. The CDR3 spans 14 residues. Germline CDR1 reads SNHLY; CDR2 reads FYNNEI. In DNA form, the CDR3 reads TGTGCCAGCAGTGATCGCGGGGGTTACAATGAGCAGTTCTTC. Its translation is CASSDRGGYNEQFF.

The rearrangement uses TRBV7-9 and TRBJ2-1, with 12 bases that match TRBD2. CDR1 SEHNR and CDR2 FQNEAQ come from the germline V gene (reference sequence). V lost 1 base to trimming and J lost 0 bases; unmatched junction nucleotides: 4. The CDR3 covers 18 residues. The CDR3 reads CASSLELAGGSSYNEQFF. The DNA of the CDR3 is TGTGCCAGCAGCTTAGAGCTAGCGGGGGGGAGCTCCTACAATGAGCAGTTCTTC.

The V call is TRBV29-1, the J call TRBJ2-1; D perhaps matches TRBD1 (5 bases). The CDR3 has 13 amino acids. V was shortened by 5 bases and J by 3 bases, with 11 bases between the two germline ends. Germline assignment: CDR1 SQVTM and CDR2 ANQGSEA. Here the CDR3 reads CSVLTEYYNEQFF. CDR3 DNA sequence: TGCAGCGTTCTGACAGAGTACTACAATGAGCAGTTCTTC.

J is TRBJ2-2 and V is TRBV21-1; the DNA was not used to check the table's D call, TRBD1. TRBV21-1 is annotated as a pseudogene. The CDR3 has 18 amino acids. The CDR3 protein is CASSPEKSGTANTGELFF. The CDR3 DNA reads TGTGCCAGCAGCCCAGAAAAATCCGGGACAGCGAACACCGGGGAGCTGTTTTTT.

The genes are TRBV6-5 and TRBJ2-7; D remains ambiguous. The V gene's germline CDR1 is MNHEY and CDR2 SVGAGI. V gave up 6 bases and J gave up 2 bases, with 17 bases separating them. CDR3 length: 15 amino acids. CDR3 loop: CASSPPYVRTYEQYF. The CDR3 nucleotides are TGTGCCAGCAGCCCCCCGTACGTGCGCACCTACGAGCAGTACTTC.

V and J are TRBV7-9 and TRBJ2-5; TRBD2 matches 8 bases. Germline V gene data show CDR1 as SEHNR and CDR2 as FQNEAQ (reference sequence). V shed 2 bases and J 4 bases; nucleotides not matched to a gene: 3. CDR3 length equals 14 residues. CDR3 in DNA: TGTGCCAGCAGCTTAACTACTAGCGGAGAGACCCAGTACTTC. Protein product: CASSLTTSGETQYF.

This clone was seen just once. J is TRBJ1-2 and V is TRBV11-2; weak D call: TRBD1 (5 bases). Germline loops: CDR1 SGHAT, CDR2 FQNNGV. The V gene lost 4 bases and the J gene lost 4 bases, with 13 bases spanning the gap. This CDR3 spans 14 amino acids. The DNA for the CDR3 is TGTGCCAGCAGCTGGGGCCAGACACCCTATGGCTACACCTTC. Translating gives CASSWGQTPYGYTF.